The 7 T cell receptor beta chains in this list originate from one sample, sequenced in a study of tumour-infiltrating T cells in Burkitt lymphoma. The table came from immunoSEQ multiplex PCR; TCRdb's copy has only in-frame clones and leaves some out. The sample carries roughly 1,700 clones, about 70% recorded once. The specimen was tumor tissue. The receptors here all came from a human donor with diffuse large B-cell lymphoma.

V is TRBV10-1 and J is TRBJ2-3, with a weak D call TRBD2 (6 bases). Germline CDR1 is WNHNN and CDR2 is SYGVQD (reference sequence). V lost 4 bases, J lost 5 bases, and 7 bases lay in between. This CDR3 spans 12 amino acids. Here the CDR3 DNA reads TGCGCCAGCAGTGGAGCGGGAGATACGCAGTATTTT. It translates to CASSGAGDTQYF.

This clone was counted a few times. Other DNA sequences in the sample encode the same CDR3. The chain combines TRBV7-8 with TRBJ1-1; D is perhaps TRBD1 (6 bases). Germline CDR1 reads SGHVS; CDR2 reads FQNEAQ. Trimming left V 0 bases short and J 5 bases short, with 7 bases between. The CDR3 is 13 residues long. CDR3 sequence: CASSLATGTEAFF. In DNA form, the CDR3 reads TGTGCCAGCAGCTTAGCCACAGGGACTGAAGCTTTCTTT.

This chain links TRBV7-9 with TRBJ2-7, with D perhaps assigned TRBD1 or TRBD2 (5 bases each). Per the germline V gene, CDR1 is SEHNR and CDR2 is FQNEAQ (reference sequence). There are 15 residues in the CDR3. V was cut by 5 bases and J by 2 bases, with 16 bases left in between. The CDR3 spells CASSAQVRDPYEQYF. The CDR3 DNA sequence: TGTGCCAGCAGCGCCCAGGTTCGGGACCCCTACGAGCAGTACTTC.

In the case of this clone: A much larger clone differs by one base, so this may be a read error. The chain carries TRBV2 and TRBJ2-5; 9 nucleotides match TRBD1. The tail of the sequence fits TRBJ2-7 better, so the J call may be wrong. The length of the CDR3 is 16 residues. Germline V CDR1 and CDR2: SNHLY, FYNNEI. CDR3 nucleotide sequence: TGTGCCAGCAGTGACGCCGGGACAGGGCTCTCTTACGAGCAGTACTTC. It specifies CASSDAGTGLSYEQYF.

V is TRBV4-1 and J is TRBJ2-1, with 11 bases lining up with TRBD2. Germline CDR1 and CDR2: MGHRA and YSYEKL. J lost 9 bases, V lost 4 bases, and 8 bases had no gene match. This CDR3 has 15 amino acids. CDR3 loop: CASSRPSGGPGEQFF. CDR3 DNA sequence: TGCGCCAGCAGCCGCCCTAGCGGGGGGCCCGGTGAGCAGTTCTTC.

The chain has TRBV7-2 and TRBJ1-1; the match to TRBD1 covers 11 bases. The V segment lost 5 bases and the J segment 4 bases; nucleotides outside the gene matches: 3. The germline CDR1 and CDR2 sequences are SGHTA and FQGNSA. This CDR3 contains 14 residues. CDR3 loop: CASSVGQGATEAFF. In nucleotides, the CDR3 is TGTGCCAGCAGCGTCGGACAGGGGGCCACTGAAGCTTTCTTT.

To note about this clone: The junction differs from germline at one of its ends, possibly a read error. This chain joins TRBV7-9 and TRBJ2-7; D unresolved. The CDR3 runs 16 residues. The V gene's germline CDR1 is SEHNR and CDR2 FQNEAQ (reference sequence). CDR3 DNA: TGTGCCAGCAGCTTAGTAGGAAGTAGCTACGTCTACGAGCAGTATTTC. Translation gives CASSLVGSSYVYEQYF.